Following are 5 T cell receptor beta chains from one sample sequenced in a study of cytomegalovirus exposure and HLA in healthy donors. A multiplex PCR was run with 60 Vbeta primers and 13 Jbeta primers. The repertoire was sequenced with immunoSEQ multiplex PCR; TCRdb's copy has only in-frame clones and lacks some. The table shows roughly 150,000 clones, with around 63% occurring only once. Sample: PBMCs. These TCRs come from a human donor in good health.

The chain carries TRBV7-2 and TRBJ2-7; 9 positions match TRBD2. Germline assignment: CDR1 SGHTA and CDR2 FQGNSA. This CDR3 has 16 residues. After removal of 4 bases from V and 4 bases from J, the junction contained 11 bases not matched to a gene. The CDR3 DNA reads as TGTGCCAGCAGCTCTCGCGGGAGGGATAGAGGATACGAGCAGTACTTC. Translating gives CASSSRGRDRGYEQYF.

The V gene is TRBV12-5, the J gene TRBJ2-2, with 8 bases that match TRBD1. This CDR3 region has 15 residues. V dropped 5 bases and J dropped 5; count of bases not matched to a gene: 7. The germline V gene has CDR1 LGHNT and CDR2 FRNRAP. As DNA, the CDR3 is TGTGCTAGTGGTCCCGGACAGGGACGGACCGGGGAGCTGTTTTTT. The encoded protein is CASGPGQGRTGELFF.

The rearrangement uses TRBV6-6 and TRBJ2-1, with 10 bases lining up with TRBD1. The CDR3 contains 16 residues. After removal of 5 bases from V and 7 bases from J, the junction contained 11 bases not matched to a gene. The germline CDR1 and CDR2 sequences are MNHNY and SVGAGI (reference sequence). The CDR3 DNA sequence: TGTGCCAGCAGTAACTTAGGACAGGGGGTCCGGAATGAGCAGTTCTTC. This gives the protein CASSNLGQGVRNEQFF.

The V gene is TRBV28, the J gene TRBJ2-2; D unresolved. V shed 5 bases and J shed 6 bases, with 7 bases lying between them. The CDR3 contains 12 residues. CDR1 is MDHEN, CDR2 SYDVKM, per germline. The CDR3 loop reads CASSTYPGELFF. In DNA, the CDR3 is TGTGCCAGCAGTACTTACCCCGGGGAGCTGTTTTTT. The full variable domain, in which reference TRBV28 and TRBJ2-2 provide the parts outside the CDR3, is DVKVTQSSRYLVKRTGEKVFLECVQDMDHENMFWYRQDPGLGLRLIYFSYDVKMKEKGDIPEGYSVSREKKERFSLILESASTNQTSMYLCASSTYPGELFFGEGSRLTVL.

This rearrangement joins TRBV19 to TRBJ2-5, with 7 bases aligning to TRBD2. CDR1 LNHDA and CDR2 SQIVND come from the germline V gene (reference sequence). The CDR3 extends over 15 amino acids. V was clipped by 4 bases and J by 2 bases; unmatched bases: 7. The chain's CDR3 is CASSTPAAGQETQYF. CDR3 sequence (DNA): TGTGCCAGTAGTACGCCCGCAGCGGGGCAAGAGACCCAGTACTTC. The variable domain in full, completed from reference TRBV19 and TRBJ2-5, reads DGGITQSPKYLFRKEGQNVTLSCEQNLNHDAMYWYRQDPGQGLRLIYYSQIVNDFQKGDIAEGYSVSREKKESFPLTVTSAQKNPTAFYLCASSTPAAGQETQYFGPGTRLLVL.